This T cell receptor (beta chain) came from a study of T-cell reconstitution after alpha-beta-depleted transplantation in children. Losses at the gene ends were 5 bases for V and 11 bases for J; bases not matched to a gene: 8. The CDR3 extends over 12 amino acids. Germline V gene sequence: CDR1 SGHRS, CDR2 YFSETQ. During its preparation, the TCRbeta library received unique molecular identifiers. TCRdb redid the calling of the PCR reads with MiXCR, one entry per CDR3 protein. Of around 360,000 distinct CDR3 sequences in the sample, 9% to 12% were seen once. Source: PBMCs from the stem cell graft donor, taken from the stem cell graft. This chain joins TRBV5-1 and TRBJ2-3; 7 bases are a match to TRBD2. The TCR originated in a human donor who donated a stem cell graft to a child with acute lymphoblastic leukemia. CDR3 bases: TGCGCCAGCAGAACTGTGCTAGCGGAGCAGTATTTT. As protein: CASRTVLAEQYF. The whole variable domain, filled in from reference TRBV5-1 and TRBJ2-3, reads KAGVTQTPRYLIKTRGQQVTLSCSPISGHRSVSWYQQTPGQGLQFLFEYFSETQRNKGNFPGRFSGRQFSNSRSEMNVSTLELGDSALYLCASRTVLAEQYFGPGTRLTVL.